The 24 T cell receptor beta chains given below trace back to one sample, sequenced in a study of OX40 agonist ivuxolimab in advanced cancers. Data came from immunoSEQ multiplex PCR; TCRdb stores just in-frame clones and leaves some out. Of some 81,000 clones listed, around 85% are singletons. Sample: CD4+ or CD8+ T cells sorted from blood, taken in a trial of the OX40 agonist ivuxolimab. The receptors were gathered from an adult with an advanced solid tumor such as melanoma, head and neck, liver or kidney cancer.

The CDR3 sequence is CASSFRAGDQPQHF. The CDR3 region has the DNA TGTGCCAGCAGCTTTAGGGCAGGGGATCAGCCCCAGCATTTT. The V gene is TRBV5-6, the J gene TRBJ1-5; D might be TRBD1 (6 bases). V shed 2 bases and J shed 5 bases, with 11 bases lying between them. The CDR3 consists of 14 residues. Germline V gene data show CDR1 as SGHDT and CDR2 as YYEEEE.

V is TRBV10-3 and J is TRBJ1-1; D remains ambiguous. Germline-derived CDR1 and CDR2 are ENHRY and SYGVKD. The germline V and J ends were trimmed by 7 bases and 0 bases, with 9 bases remaining between them. The CDR3 sequence is 13 residues long. The CDR3 loop is CAINLDMNTEAFF. CDR3 sequence (DNA): TGTGCCATCAACCTAGACATGAACACTGAAGCTTTCTTT.

To note about this clone: Other DNA sequences from this sample encode an identical CDR3 as well. The chain has TRBV6-1 and TRBJ2-7, with TRBD1 identical over 7 bases. V was clipped by 5 bases and J by 3 bases; unmatched bases: 7. The CDR3 covers 14 residues. Germline V gene sequence: CDR1 MNHNS, CDR2 SASEGT. CDR3 in DNA: TGTGCCAGCAGTAGACAGGGTGGAGGCTACGAGCAGTACTTC. Translating it yields CASSRQGGGYEQYF.

The chain carries TRBV2 and TRBJ2-4; D ambiguous. Between the trimmed V and J ends, which lost 4 bases and 1 base, there was a span of 11 bases. Germline assignment: CDR1 SNHLY and CDR2 FYNNEI. The CDR3 sequence is 15 residues long. As DNA, the CDR3 is TGTGCCAGCAGTGTAGGTAGCCCGGCCAAAAACATTCAGTACTTC. Its translation is CASSVGSPAKNIQYF.

V is TRBV30 and J is TRBJ1-5, with D perhaps TRBD1 (6 bases). Germline V CDR1 and CDR2: GTSNPN, SVGIG (reference sequence). The V gene lost 5 bases and the J gene lost 6 bases, with 14 bases spanning the gap. The CDR3 covers 13 residues. Here the CDR3 reads CAWGRGGSQPQHF. CDR3 nucleotides: TGTGCCTGGGGTAGGGGGGGCAGTCAGCCCCAGCATTTT.

The CDR3 region has the DNA TGTGCCAGCAGATCTGAAACGAACACTGAAGCTTTCTTT. Its protein product is CASRSETNTEAFF. This chain links TRBV7-2 with TRBJ1-1; no clear D. CDR1 is SGHTA, CDR2 FQGNSA, per germline. V was pared by 6 bases and J by 1 base, with 9 bases between. This CDR3 has 13 amino acids.

The table lists this clone with a count of one. The chain couples TRBV11-2 to TRBJ1-5; D gene ambiguous. CDR3 size: 14 residues. Trimming took 4 bases from V and 2 from J, leaving 9 bases between them. CDR1 is SGHAT and CDR2 is FQNNGV in the germline V gene. The CDR3 reads CASSSGYGNQPQHF. Written as DNA, the CDR3 is TGTGCCAGCAGCTCCGGGTATGGCAATCAGCCCCAGCATTTT.

Only one count was recorded for this clone. The chain recombines TRBV27 with TRBJ2-7, with 10 bases identical to TRBD2. This CDR3 has 18 amino acids. Germline values: CDR1 MNHEY, CDR2 SMNVEV (reference sequence). V gave up 3 bases and J gave up 4 bases; unmatched junction bases: 15. The CDR3: CASSFLTSGEKSGYEQYF. The CDR3 nucleotides read TGTGCCAGCAGTTTCCTAACTAGCGGGGAGAAAAGTGGGTACGAGCAGTACTTC.

V is TRBV23-1 and J is TRBJ1-2, with D perhaps matching TRBD1 (6 bases). TRBV23-1 is identified as an open reading frame with a role that is uncertain. The CDR3 has 15 amino acids. The ends were cut back, 0 bases at V and 6 bases at J, with 14 bases in the middle. Here the CDR3 DNA reads TGCGCCAGCAGTCAATCTAGCCTACACAGGGATGGCTACACCTTC. Translated: CASSQSSLHRDGYTF.

The chain joins TRBV5-1 to TRBJ1-4, with TRBD1 identical over 8 bases. V gave up 0 bases and J gave up 8 bases; unmatched junction bases: 9. Per the germline V gene, CDR1 is SGHRS and CDR2 is YFSETQ. There are 16 residues in the CDR3. CDR3 protein: CASSLAPDRVGEKLFF. As DNA, the CDR3 is TGCGCCAGCAGCTTGGCCCCGGACAGGGTTGGAGAAAAACTGTTTTTT.

In its sample, this clone was seen a few times. This chain uses TRBV7-2 with TRBJ1-1, with 9 positions matching TRBD1. Trimming cost V 5 bases and J 4 bases; bases outside gene matches: 11. This CDR3 contains 16 residues. Germline V gene lookup returns CDR1 SGHTA and CDR2 FQGNSA. The CDR3 sequence is CASSIWGDRVSTEAFF. DNA for the CDR3: TGTGCCAGCAGCATTTGGGGGGACAGGGTCTCCACTGAAGCTTTCTTT.

The chain employs TRBV11-2 and TRBJ2-1, with D unclear. The V gene lost 1 base and the J gene lost 7 bases, with 8 bases spanning the gap. This CDR3 has 13 residues. Per germline, CDR1 SGHAT and CDR2 FQNNGV. In nucleotides, the CDR3 is TGTGCCAGCAGCTTAGGTCCCGTGAATGAGCAGTTCTTC. Protein product: CASSLGPVNEQFF.

This clone was counted once. This chain uses TRBV7-9 with TRBJ1-1; TRBD1 agrees at 8 bases. The V gene's germline CDR1 is SEHNR and CDR2 FQNEAQ (reference sequence). The CDR3 contains 12 residues. V lost 3 bases to trimming and J lost 11 bases; unmatched junction nucleotides: 5. CDR3 residues: CASSLAGGLAFF. The DNA of the CDR3 is TGTGCCAGCAGCTTGGCAGGGGGCTTGGCTTTCTTT.

A single count supports this clone. The genes are TRBV7-2 and TRBJ2-1; TRBD2 is a possible D gene (7 bases). This CDR3 region has 13 residues. Deletions cut 8 bases from V and 6 bases from J, with 14 bases between. Per the germline V gene, CDR1 is SGHTA and CDR2 is FQGNSA. CDR3: CASLRGGGNEQFF. The CDR3 DNA follows: TGTGCCAGCCTAAGGGGGGGTGGCAATGAGCAGTTCTTC.

The chain couples TRBV7-2 to TRBJ1-2; no clear D gene. Between the trimmed V and J ends, which lost 1 base and 7 bases, there was a span of 7 bases. This CDR3 comprises 12 residues. Germline-derived CDR1 and CDR2 are SGHTA and FQGNSA. CDR3 bases: TGTGCCAGCAGCTTAGACGGGGTTGGCTACACCTTC. Protein: CASSLDGVGYTF.

The chain recombines TRBV2 with TRBJ2-2, with TRBD1 matching 10 bases. CDR3 length equals 15 residues. The junction had 8 bases not matched to a gene; V was cut back by 11 bases and J by 2 bases. Per the germline V gene, CDR1 is SNHLY and CDR2 is FYNNEI. CDR3 protein: CAGSRQGANTGELFF. The CDR3 DNA reads TGTGCCGGGAGTCGACAGGGGGCTAACACCGGGGAGCTGTTTTTT.

This clone was seen more than once but under ten times. The chain links TRBV9 to TRBJ1-3; D remains unclear. The CDR3 consists of 14 residues. Germline CDR1 is SGDLS and CDR2 is YYNGEE. V was clipped by 0 bases and J by 2 bases, with 6 bases between them. The CDR3 nucleotides read TGTGCCAGCAGCGTAGTCTCTGCTGGAAACACCATATATTTT. Its translation is CASSVVSAGNTIYF.

This clone is a singleton in its sample. The chain combines TRBV18 with TRBJ1-5; no clear D gene. The germline CDR1 and CDR2 sequences are KGHSH and LQKENI. The CDR3 is made up of 15 amino acids. V was pared by 4 bases and J by 1 base, with 11 bases between. CDR3 in amino acids: CASSLDLLSNQPQHF. As DNA, the CDR3 is TGTGCCAGCTCACTAGACCTCTTAAGCAATCAGCCCCAGCATTTT.

This chain links TRBV27 with TRBJ2-3; possibly TRBD2 for D (5 bases). Trimming took 7 bases from V and 5 from J, leaving 16 bases between them. This CDR3 region has 14 residues. Germline V gives CDR1 MNHEY, CDR2 SMNVEV (reference sequence). CDR3 bases: TGTGCCAGCAAACGTTGGGCAGGAGGAGATACGCAGTATTTT. Its translation is CASKRWAGGDTQYF.

This clone was found a few times. As DNA, the CDR3 is TGTGCCAGCAGCGGAGGGGACAGCAATCAGCCCCAGCATTTT. Its protein is CASSGGDSNQPQHF. V and J are TRBV2 and TRBJ1-5; perhaps TRBD1 as D (5 bases). CDR1 and CDR2 (germline): SNHLY, FYNNEI. Between the trimmed V and J ends, which lost 6 bases and 1 base, there was a span of 10 bases. CDR3 length: 14 residues.

The rearrangement uses TRBV7-3 and TRBJ2-5; D is unclear. Trimming pared 2 bases from V and 3 bases from J, leaving 13 bases between. Germline CDR1 is SGHTA and CDR2 is FQGTGA. The CDR3 runs to 15 residues. The CDR3 here is CASSLGVGSEETQYF. CDR3 nucleotides: TGTGCCAGCAGCTTAGGGGTCGGCTCAGAAGAGACCCAGTACTTC.

The chain has TRBV11-2 and TRBJ1-5; no clear D gene. The germline gives CDR1 SGHAT, CDR2 FQNNGV. This CDR3 contains 13 residues. V lost 1 base, J lost 7 bases, and 8 bases lay in between. The CDR3 is CASSLGETQPQHF. The DNA of the CDR3 is TGTGCCAGCAGCTTAGGGGAAACACAGCCCCAGCATTTT.

This sequence joins TRBV2 and TRBJ1-6; D call uncertain. Deletions cut 3 bases from V and 8 bases from J, with 14 bases between. The CDR3 runs 15 residues. CDR1 SNHLY and CDR2 FYNNEI come from the germline V gene. The CDR3 DNA reads TGTGCCAGCAGTGACAGTAGGGCAGGCCATTCACCCCTCCACTTT. Protein product: CASSDSRAGHSPLHF.

As DNA, the CDR3 is TGTGCCAGTAGTCCAAGACAGGGTCCGGACTATGGCTACACCTTC. It encodes CASSPRQGPDYGYTF. The chain employs TRBV19 and TRBJ1-2; TRBD1 aligns across 7 bases. Germline V gives CDR1 LNHDA, CDR2 SQIVND (reference sequence). The CDR3 runs to 15 residues. Trimming at V came to 5 bases and at J to 3 bases, leaving 9 bases not matched to a gene.